This record looks at one T cell receptor beta chain sequence and its context. Its target is unknown. These data belong to a study of vaccination and CD4 T cells after COVID-19. Study at large: Post-COVID samples had a sampling time that fell a median about 100 days after diagnosis (range 35 to 161). Overlapping SARS-CoV-2, HCoV-NL63, HCoV-OC43 and HCoV-229E spike peptides were used to stimulate cells. Controls used CEFX viral epitopes (positive), HIV-1 Nef peptides (negative), or no peptide.

Sequence data for DNA of cultured CD4+ T cells were generated by the Oncomine TCR Beta short-read assay. From CD4+ T cells that had been cultured, genomic DNA was extracted. TCRdb re-derived calls from the PCR reads in MiXCR, one entry per CDR3 protein. Of some 5,700 distinct CDR3 sequences in the sample, about two fifths were seen once. As to treatment: roughly nine-day PBMC culture with coronavirus spike peptide pools or control peptides (ViraFEST assay). CD4+ T-cell collection from the unexposed donor predated the COVID-19 pandemic (2011-2018). V gave up 5 bases and J gave up 4 bases, with 20 bases separating them. Germline CDR1 MGHDK, CDR2 SYGVNS. The CDR3 runs to 16 residues.

The sequence came from a human donor in good health. This chain links TRBV25-1 with TRBJ2-5, with D possibly TRBD2 on 6 matching bases. Sequencing was carried out using CD4+ T cells from blood, cultured in vitro. CDR3 coding DNA: TGTGCCAGCAGTCCCCCCGGGGGTTGGGGCGGAGAGACCCAGTACTTC. Amino acids: CASSPPGGWGGETQYF.